This T cell receptor (beta chain) was captured in a study of T cell responses to AZD1222 COVID-19 vaccine. Study-wide points: The number of AZD1222 recipients seropositive at baseline was only 6 or 7. Repertoire sampling occurred only after the peak T cell response. The donors showed a predominance of white British ancestry and of females, with possible underestimation of clonal diversity.

This CDR3 is 16 amino acids long. Looked up from germline, CDR1 is MNHNS and CDR2 is SASEGT. The ends lost 2 bases at V and 5 bases at J; junction bases unmatched: 11. The data were produced by immunoSEQ multiplex PCR, yet TCRdb's version contains in-frame clones alone and is incomplete. In the table there are around 110,000 clones, 92% of which are singletons. Of note for this clone: Its antigen is still unknown.

V usage is TRBV6-1 and J usage is TRBJ2-5; 7 bases are a match to TRBD2. The TCR originated in an adult who received the AZD1222 COVID-19 vaccine. The material was peripheral blood, obtained 28 days after the second AZD1222 dose. As DNA, the CDR3 is TGTGCCAGCAGTGAAACGGCGGGTAGGGGAGGGGAGACCCAGTACTTC. This encodes CASSETAGRGGETQYF.